This T cell receptor beta chain emerged from a study of blood T cell repertoires in COVID-19 (dated by TCRdb to about 2020). For the wider study: The collaborator samples originated in the United States, Italy and Spain and spanned the acute and convalescent phases of COVID-19. The prospective study material was composed of cDNA or gDNA derived from T cells, B-cell-depleted T cells, or PBMCs. Deeply sampled blood TCRbeta repertoires from subjects exposed to, actively infected with, or recovered from COVID-19 were included in the dataset. The repertoires were released in a freely available public database meant as a resource for research on the immune response to SARS-CoV-2. The samples were drawn from the first 160 participants of the ongoing ImmuneRACE study and from 1,254 subjects provided by 6 global collaborators. Sample metadata almost always included a de-identified subject ID, COVID-19 status, age in years and sex. Where available, HLA class I and class II types were taken from metadata supplied by the sample provider and were not determined by assay-based typing.

What the work shows at the level of the full study, not this receptor alone: The amount of clinical and demographic metadata varied by source and participant and was provided uncurated.

In this sample, this clone turned up once. It lacks a known antigen. Qualities for individual bases were not recorded, and no much larger clone is one base off. TCRbeta CDR3 regions were amplified from genomic DNA by means of the immunoSEQ Assay, a bias-controlled multiplex PCR. The authors' pipeline ran thus. The number of nucleated cells in each sample was estimated by amplification of reference gene primers within the assay. To quantify the absolute abundance of each unique TCRbeta CDR3 rearrangement, sequence reads were collapsed and filtered. For each sample, productive Simpson clonality was calculated as the square root of Simpson's diversity index over productive rearrangements. Here the immuneACCESS table is served through TCRdb, limited to in-frame sequences with V and J called. Missing clones are a known gap in these copies; in checked studies unresolved V genes cover under half, and the rest lacks a known reason. That table is the source of V, J and clone size, and D and trimming were worked out from the DNA. Across this sample there are fewer than 110,000 clones, with about 90% seen only once. The ten most abundant clones make up 5% to 8% of the sample.

The CDR1 and CDR2 encoded by the germline V gene (reference sequence) are MNHNY and SVGAGI. The junction carries 12 bases between V and J, which are trimmed by 6 bases and 0 bases respectively. The CDR3 sequence holds 15 residues, the cysteine and phenylalanine included. Only the CDR3 DNA stays, 45 bases, in frame from base 1. The collaborating institutions used their own protocols to collect whole blood in K2EDTA tubes. For TCRbeta analysis, collaborators shipped samples in one of three forms: frozen whole blood, isolated PBMCs, or DNA extracted from either of those sample types. The V gene is TRBV6-6 and the J gene is TRBJ1-3, and perhaps TRBD1 as D gene, on 5 matching bases. This clonotype originated in a human donor in a cohort sampled during active COVID-19. The sample comprised peripheral blood. The CDR3 corresponds to CASRRQITSGNTIYF. The bases are TGTGCCAGCAGACGACAGATTACCTCTGGAAACACCATATATTTT.